This T cell receptor (beta chain) originates from a study of cytomegalovirus exposure and HLA in healthy donors. Across the whole study: The same platform was used for the roughly 120 validation repertoires as for the roughly 660 first-cohort repertoires, as reported in a later analysis.

Study observations and caveats: The study listed roughly 160 cytomegalovirus-associated TCR beta chains. Researchers reported that three CMV-associated chains were confirmed in vitro as CMV antigen-specific. The classifier reportedly diagnosed cytomegalovirus status with high specificity and sensitivity.

In regard to this clone: Its specificity is unknown.

Germline V gives CDR1 GTSNPN, CDR2 SVGIG (reference sequence). The CDR3 is 13 residues long. Trimming took 4 bases from V and 3 from J, leaving 13 bases between them. The protocol was immunoSEQ multiplex PCR, while the TCRdb copy is restricted to in-frame clones and leaves out a portion. The sample holds tens of thousands of clones, 95% to 98% seen once. The receptor's source is a woman between 18 and 29 years old in good health and CMV-seropositive. The sample comprised PBMCs. V gene TRBV30 combines with J gene TRBJ2-7; a possible D gene is TRBD1 (5 bases). The CDR3 DNA is TGTGCCTGGACCCTTACAGGAGTCTACGAGCAGTACTTC. It specifies CAWTLTGVYEQYF. Combining the CDR3 with reference TRBV30 and TRBJ2-7 gives the whole variable domain SQTIHQWPATLVQPVGSPLSLECTVEGTSNPNLYWYRQAAGRGLQLLFYSVGIGQISSEVPQNLSASRPQDRQFILSSKKLLLSDSGFYLCAWTLTGVYEQYFGPGTRLTVT.